The 3 T cell receptor beta chains in this list originate from one sample, sequenced in a study of tumor and adjacent non-tumor tissue in lung cancer. The library came from three nested PCR rounds adapted from ARM-PCR protocols. TCRdb fed the multiplex PCR reads into MiXCR, producing one record per CDR3 protein. The data hold around 200,000 distinct CDR3 sequences, with 71% observed a single time. This sample's RNA came from whole unsorted tissue. The source material was lung tumor tissue. The receptors here all came from a man aged 60 to 69 with non-small cell lung cancer.

To note about this clonotype: A much larger clone lies a single base off, so this may be a read error. The rearrangement uses TRBV20-1 and TRBJ2-3; 13 bases align to TRBD2. In germline, CDR1 is DFQATT, CDR2 SNEGSKA (reference sequence). This CDR3 is 16 amino acids long. The junction had 9 bases not matched to a gene; V was cut back by 4 bases and J by 5 bases. The CDR3 nucleotides are TGCAGTGCTACCATTACTAGCGGGAGGGCGATAGATACGCAGTATTTT. It is translated as CSATITSGRAIDTQYF.

This clonotype was counted at least ten times. The CDR3 DNA reads TGCAGCGTTGGGGATAGCACAGATACGCAGTATTTT. Protein product: CSVGDSTDTQYF. V usage is TRBV29-1 and J usage is TRBJ2-3; D not resolved. V was cut by 4 bases and J by 0 bases, with 5 bases left in between. This CDR3 region has 12 residues. Germline CDR1 is SQVTM and CDR2 is ANQGSEA.

With respect to this clonotype: The CDR3 ends on some other residue instead of the conserved phenylalanine or tryptophan, so this is likely a read error. It is unclear where the CDR3 begins or ends on the DNA, so no DNA is shown, and the CDR3 is as TCRdb lists it. V is TRBV11-2 and J is TRBJ2-6; the DNA was not used to check the table's D call, TRBD2. Per germline, CDR1 SGHAT and CDR2 FQNNGV. From its first to its last residue, the CDR3 has 18 amino acids. The CDR3: CACSPTSGGATGANVLTS.